One sample yielded the 12 T cell receptor beta chains listed below, sequenced in a study of neurological immune-mediated disorders. TCRdb re-called the 5' RACE reads through MiXCR, storing one row per CDR3 protein. The sample has about 60,000 distinct CDR3 sequences, less than 5% seen once. The specimen sequenced was PBMCs. These receptors all stem from a man aged 50-60 years with multiple sclerosis.

The chain joins TRBV5-1 to TRBJ2-3; no firm D call. This CDR3 spans 14 amino acids. The V end was cut by 0 bases, the J end by 2 bases, with 7 bases between. Germline CDR1 SGHRS, CDR2 YFSETQ. For the CDR3, the DNA is TGCGCCAGCAGCTTGGGATTCAACACAGATACGCAGTATTTT. It specifies CASSLGFNTDTQYF.

There are many counts of this clonotype. CDR3 coding DNA: TGTGCCAGCAGCCAAGGGAGGGGACTAGCGGGGATCAGCTCCTACGAGCAGTACTTC. This encodes CASSQGRGLAGISSYEQYF. The J gene is TRBJ2-7, the V gene TRBV4-2; TRBD2 agrees at 13 bases. Per germline, CDR1 LGHNA and CDR2 YNFKEQ. The CDR3 totals 19 residues. The V gene end was trimmed by 1 base and the J gene end by 0 bases; junction bases not matched to a gene: 9.

Many counts were recorded for this clonotype. This chain joins TRBV5-1 and TRBJ2-3, with unresolved D. Germline loops: CDR1 SGHRS, CDR2 YFSETQ. CDR3 length equals 17 residues. V was trimmed by 0 bases and J by 3 bases, leaving 17 bases between them. This CDR3 reads CASSLDSPQKGTDTQYF. CDR3 DNA sequence: TGCGCCAGCAGCTTGGACTCACCCCAGAAGGGTACAGATACGCAGTATTTT.

This clonotype occurred many times. The chain has TRBV7-6 and TRBJ1-1; D is unclear. Germline V CDR1 and CDR2: SGHVS, FNYEAQ. V was clipped by 5 bases and J by 3 bases, with 16 bases between them. CDR3 length equals 15 residues. The chain's CDR3 is CASSPYGESDTEAFF. The CDR3 DNA sequence: TGTGCCAGCAGCCCCTACGGGGAATCGGACACTGAAGCTTTCTTT.

There are many counts of this clonotype. The chain combines TRBV5-1 with TRBJ2-7; tentatively, D is TRBD1 (5 bases). CDR3 length equals 17 residues. Looked up from germline, CDR1 is SGHRS and CDR2 is YFSETQ. Trimming left V 4 bases short and J 3 bases short, with 23 bases between. In DNA, the CDR3 is TGCGCCAGCAGCCCCGGGTGGGGCGGCATCGGTGTCTACGAGCAGTACTTC. Its translation is CASSPGWGGIGVYEQYF.

This sequence joins TRBV18 and TRBJ2-5; weak D call: TRBD1 (6 bases). Germline V gene data show CDR1 as KGHSH and CDR2 as LQKENI. The CDR3 runs 15 residues. V lost 0 bases and J 3 bases, leaving 11 bases between the germline ends. As DNA, the CDR3 is TGTGCCAGCTCACCACCAATCGGGACAAAAGAGACCCAGTACTTC. It codes for CASSPPIGTKETQYF.

In this sample, this clonotype turned up many times. V gene TRBV20-1 combines with J gene TRBJ2-3, with D hard to call. The V and J ends lost 3 bases and 0 bases respectively, with 13 bases between them. CDR1 and CDR2 (germline): DFQATT, SNEGSKA (reference sequence). This CDR3 is built from 15 residues. CDR3: CSASDGFTSTDTQYF. For the CDR3, the DNA is TGCAGTGCTAGCGACGGATTTACTAGCACAGATACGCAGTATTTT.

This clonotype was seen ten or more times. The chain combines TRBV5-1 with TRBJ1-4; tentatively, D is TRBD1 (6 bases). The germline CDR1 and CDR2 sequences are SGHRS and YFSETQ. Trimming pared 0 bases from V and 5 bases from J, leaving 8 bases between. This CDR3 region has 14 residues. CDR3 sequence: CASSLAGQNEKLFF. In nucleotides, the CDR3 is TGCGCCAGCAGCTTGGCGGGACAAAATGAAAAACTGTTTTTT.

There are many counts of this clonotype. V and J are TRBV20-1 and TRBJ2-7; 9 bases line up with TRBD2. Losses at the gene ends were 4 bases for V and 1 base for J; bases not matched to a gene: 2. Germline CDR1 DFQATT, CDR2 SNEGSKA (reference sequence). The CDR3 is made up of 13 amino acids. CDR3 loop: CSATSGTSYEQYF. The CDR3, as DNA: TGCAGTGCTACTAGCGGGACGTCCTACGAGCAGTACTTC.

This clonotype was counted at least ten times. The chain employs TRBV11-2 and TRBJ2-1; D remains unclear. The V and J ends lost 5 bases and 7 bases respectively, with 9 bases between them. The CDR3 is made up of 12 amino acids. Germline values: CDR1 SGHAT, CDR2 FQNNGV. The DNA of the CDR3 is TGTGCCAGCAGCCCGAACTCAAATGAGCAGTTCTTC. This sequence encodes CASSPNSNEQFF.

The table lists this clonotype with many counts. This chain uses TRBV20-1 with TRBJ1-6; 9 positions match TRBD1. This CDR3 is 13 amino acids long. Per the germline V gene, CDR1 is DFQATT and CDR2 is SNEGSKA (reference sequence). V trimming: 6 bases; J trimming: 10 bases; junction bases outside the gene matches: 7. CDR3 region: CSATGQGKSPLHF. The CDR3 coding sequence is TGCAGTGCCACGGGACAGGGCAAATCACCCCTCCACTTT.

In its sample, this clonotype was seen many times. The genes are TRBV2 and TRBJ2-3; D may be TRBD2 (6 bases). The CDR3 sequence is 14 residues long. Per germline, CDR1 SNHLY and CDR2 FYNNEI. Trimming removed 6 bases at V and 1 base at J, with 11 bases between. For the CDR3, the DNA is TGTGCCAGCAGAATGGGCGGGGGCACAGATACGCAGTATTTT. This gives the protein CASRMGGGTDTQYF.